Presented here are 3 T cell receptor beta chains from one specimen sequenced in a study of shared clonotypes between healthy human individuals (TCRdb year 2020). The library was generated by the immunoSEQ multiplex PCR assay. TCRdb retrieved this table from immuneACCESS and kept in-frame rearrangements only. Not all clones are present; in checked studies, unresolved V genes account for under half, and no reason is known for the remainder. The sample profile shows approximately 2.3 million clones; more than 85% of them were found once. The ten most abundant clones make up 0.39% of the sample. The specimen sequenced was naive CD4+ T cells from PBMCs. The sample's cell subset or site label is to be understood as: CD45RA+ positively selected. The receptors come from a man aged 18 to 30 in good health. Some clones in this sample may be carry-over from other donors' samples.

The chain employs TRBV6-5 and TRBJ1-2, with no clear D. Germline CDR1 and CDR2: MNHEY and SVGAGI. Trimming stripped 6 bases from V and 2 bases from J, with 10 bases between. The CDR3 consists of 13 residues. The CDR3 here is CASSLRGNYGYTF. DNA of the CDR3: TGTGCCAGCAGCCTACGGGGAAACTATGGCTACACCTTC.

The V and J genes are TRBV30 and TRBJ2-7; D unclear. This CDR3 has 11 amino acids. V was cut by 2 bases and J by 5 bases, with 7 bases left in between. From germline, CDR1 is GTSNPN and CDR2 SVGIG (reference sequence). CDR3 nucleotide sequence: TGTGCCTGGAGTCCTCTAGACGAGCAGTACTTC. Translating it yields CAWSPLDEQYF.

As concerns this clone: Different DNA sequences within this sample yield the same CDR3. The rearrangement links TRBV2 to TRBJ1-1, with D perhaps matching TRBD1 (5 bases). The CDR3 has 14 amino acids. Trimming cost V 2 bases and J 3 bases, with 10 bases left between them. Germline CDR1 is SNHLY and CDR2 is FYNNEI. CDR3 region: CASSERGGDTEAFF. In nucleotides, the CDR3 is TGTGCCAGCAGTGAAAGGGGAGGGGACACTGAAGCTTTCTTT.